This T cell receptor beta chain was observed in a study of kidney transplant recipient with SARS-CoV-2 infection. A word on this clonotype: A single base separates this from a much larger clone, so it may be a read error.

Trimming at V came to 5 bases and at J to 5 bases, leaving 6 bases not matched to a gene. Germline V CDR1 and CDR2: LNHDA, SQIVND (reference sequence). The CDR3 is made up of 13 amino acids. TCRdb redid the calling of the reads with MiXCR, one entry per CDR3 protein. The data show under 250,000 distinct CDR3 sequences, with under 30% seen just once and around 6.8% held by the top ten. The chain recombines TRBV19 with TRBJ2-7; 7 nucleotides match TRBD1. The source of this sequence is a male patient between 25 and 39 years old who had COVID-19 and was a kidney transplant recipient. The graft donor may be the source of some T cells. The sample in question was a blood sample, obtained at baseline and between days 110 and 120 from a kidney transplant recipient. This CDR3 reads CASSFGRGHEQYF. As DNA, the CDR3 is TGTGCCAGTAGTTTCGGAAGGGGGCACGAGCAGTACTTC. Looking up the rest from reference TRBV19 and TRBJ2-7 gives the full variable domain: DGGITQSPKYLFRKEGQNVTLSCEQNLNHDAMYWYRQDPGQGLRLIYYSQIVNDFQKGDIAEGYSVSREKKESFPLTVTSAQKNPTAFYLCASSFGRGHEQYFGPGTRLTVT.